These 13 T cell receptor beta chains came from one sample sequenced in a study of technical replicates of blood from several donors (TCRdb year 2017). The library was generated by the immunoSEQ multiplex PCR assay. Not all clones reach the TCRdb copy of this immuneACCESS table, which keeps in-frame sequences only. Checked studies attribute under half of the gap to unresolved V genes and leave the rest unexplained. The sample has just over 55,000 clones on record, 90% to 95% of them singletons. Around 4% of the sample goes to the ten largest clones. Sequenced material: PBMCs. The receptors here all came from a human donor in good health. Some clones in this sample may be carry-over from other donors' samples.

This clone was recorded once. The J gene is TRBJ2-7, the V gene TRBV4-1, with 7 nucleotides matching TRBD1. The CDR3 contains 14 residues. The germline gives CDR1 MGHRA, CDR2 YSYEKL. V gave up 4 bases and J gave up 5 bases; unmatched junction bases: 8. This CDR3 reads CASSPRDSENEQYF. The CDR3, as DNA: TGCGCCAGCAGCCCAAGGGACAGTGAAAACGAGCAGTACTTC.

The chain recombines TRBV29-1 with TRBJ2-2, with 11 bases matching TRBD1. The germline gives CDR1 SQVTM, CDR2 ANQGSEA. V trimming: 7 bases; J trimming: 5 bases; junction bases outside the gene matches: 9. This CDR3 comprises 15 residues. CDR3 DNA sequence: TGCAGCGGACGGGTGGGGACAGGGGGGACCGGGGAGCTGTTTTTT. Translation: CSGRVGTGGTGELFF.

CDR3 sequence (DNA): TGTGCCAGCAGGAAGACAGGTGGCGGGGAGACCCAGTACTTC. Its protein product is CASRKTGGGETQYF. V and J are TRBV6-5 and TRBJ2-5, with D possibly matching TRBD1 (6 bases). V was cut by 6 bases and J by 5 bases, with 16 bases left in between. Germline loops: CDR1 MNHEY, CDR2 SVGAGI. The CDR3 spans 14 residues.

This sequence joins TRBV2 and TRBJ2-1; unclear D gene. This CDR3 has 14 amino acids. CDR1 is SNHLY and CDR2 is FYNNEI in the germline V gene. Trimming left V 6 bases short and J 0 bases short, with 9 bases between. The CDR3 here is CASRRRVSYNEQFF. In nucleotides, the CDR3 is TGTGCCAGCAGGCGGAGAGTCTCCTACAATGAGCAGTTCTTC.

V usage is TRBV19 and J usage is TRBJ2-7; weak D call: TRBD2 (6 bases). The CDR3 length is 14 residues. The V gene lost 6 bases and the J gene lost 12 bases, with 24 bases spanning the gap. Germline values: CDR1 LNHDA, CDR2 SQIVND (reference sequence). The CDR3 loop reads CASSYGGAGVQVYF. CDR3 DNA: TGTGCCAGTAGCTACGGCGGGGCAGGTGTTCAGGTGTACTTC.

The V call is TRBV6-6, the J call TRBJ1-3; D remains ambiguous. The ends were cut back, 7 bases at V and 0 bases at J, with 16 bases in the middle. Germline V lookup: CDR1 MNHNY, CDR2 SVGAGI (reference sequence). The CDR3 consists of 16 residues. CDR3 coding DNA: TGTGCCAGCACCGAGGGTGGGCTAATCTCTGGAAACACCATATATTTT. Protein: CASTEGGLISGNTIYF.

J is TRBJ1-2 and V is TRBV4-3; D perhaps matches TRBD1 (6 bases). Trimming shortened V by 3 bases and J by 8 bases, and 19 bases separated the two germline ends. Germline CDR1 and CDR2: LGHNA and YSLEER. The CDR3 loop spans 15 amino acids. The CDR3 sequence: CASSHPLEGGRGYTF. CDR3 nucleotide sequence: TGCGCCAGCAGCCATCCCCTAGAGGGGGGGAGGGGCTACACCTTC.

CDR3 in amino acids: CASSLRGTYF. CDR3 nucleotides: TGTGCCAGCAGCTTGAGGGGGACGTACTTC. The chain employs TRBV5-8 and TRBJ2-5; TRBD1 might be the D (6 bases). This CDR3 comprises 10 residues. The ends were cut back, 1 base at V and 13 bases at J, with 8 bases in the middle. In germline, CDR1 is SGHTS, CDR2 YDEGEE. Drawing the rest from reference TRBV5-8 and TRBJ2-5, the complete variable domain is EAGVTQSPTHLIKTRGQQATLRCSPISGHTSVYWYQQALGLGLQFLLWYDEGEERNRGNFPPRFSGRQFPNYSSELNVNALELEDSALYLCASSLRGTYFGPGTRLLVL.

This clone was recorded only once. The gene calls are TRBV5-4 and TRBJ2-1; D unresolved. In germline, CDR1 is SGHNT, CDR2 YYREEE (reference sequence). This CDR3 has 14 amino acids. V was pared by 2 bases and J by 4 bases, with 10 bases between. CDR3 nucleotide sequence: TGTGCCAGCAGCTTACACCTCGAATACAATGAGCAGTTCTTC. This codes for CASSLHLEYNEQFF.

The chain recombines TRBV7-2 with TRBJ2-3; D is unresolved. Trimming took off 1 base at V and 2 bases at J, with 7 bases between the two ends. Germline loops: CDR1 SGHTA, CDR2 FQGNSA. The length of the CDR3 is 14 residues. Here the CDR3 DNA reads TGTGCCAGCAGCTTAGTTTCCTACACAGATACGCAGTATTTT. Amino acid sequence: CASSLVSYTDTQYF.

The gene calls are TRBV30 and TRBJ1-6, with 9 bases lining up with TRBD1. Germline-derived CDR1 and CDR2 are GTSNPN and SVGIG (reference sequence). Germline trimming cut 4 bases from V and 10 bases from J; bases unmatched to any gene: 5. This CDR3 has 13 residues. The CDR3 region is CAWTDRGGSPLHF. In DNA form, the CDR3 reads TGTGCCTGGACGGACAGGGGTGGGTCACCCCTCCACTTT.

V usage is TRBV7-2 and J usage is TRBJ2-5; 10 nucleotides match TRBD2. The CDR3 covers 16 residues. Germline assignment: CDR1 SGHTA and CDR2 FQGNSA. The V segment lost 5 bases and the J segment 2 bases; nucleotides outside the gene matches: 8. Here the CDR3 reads CASSLPAGGRQETQYF. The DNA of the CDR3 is TGTGCCAGCAGCCTCCCAGCGGGGGGGCGGCAAGAGACCCAGTACTTC.

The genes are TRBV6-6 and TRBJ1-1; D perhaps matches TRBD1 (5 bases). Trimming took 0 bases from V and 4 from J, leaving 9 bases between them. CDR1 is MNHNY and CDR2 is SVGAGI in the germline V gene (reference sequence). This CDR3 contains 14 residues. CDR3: CASSYSGVGTEAFF. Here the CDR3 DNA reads TGTGCCAGCAGTTACTCAGGGGTGGGCACTGAAGCTTTCTTT.